The present T cell receptor beta chain was sequenced within a study of T cell repertoires in ileal Crohn's disease. Background on the study: 35% were active smokers at surgery; median disease duration was roughly 8 years. M6 samples are neoterminal ileum biopsies from postoperative colonoscopy.

Per sample, about 460 nanograms of biopsy DNA were TCRB immunosequenced. The data were produced by immunoSEQ multiplex PCR, yet TCRdb's version contains in-frame clones alone and is incomplete. The data contain approximately 1,500 clones, about 80% of them seen just once; the ten biggest clones take up roughly 13%. The CDR3 loop spans 15 amino acids. Germline-derived CDR1 and CDR2 are SGHAT and FQNNGV. Study results and caveats: Sorted CD8 T cells held more high-frequency clones than CD4.

Time point in this sample: neoterminal ileum biopsy at postoperative endoscopy, about 6 months after surgery. Concerning this clone: What it recognizes is unknown. The junction does not match germline at one end; this may be a read error.

Sequenced sample: ileal tissue. This clonotype was sampled from an adult with Crohn's disease. This chain uses TRBV11-2 with TRBJ1-5, with unresolved D. As DNA, the CDR3 is TGTGCCAGCAGCTTATCGGGCAGCTCCAATCAACCCCAGCATTTT. This translates into CASSLSGSSNQPQHF.